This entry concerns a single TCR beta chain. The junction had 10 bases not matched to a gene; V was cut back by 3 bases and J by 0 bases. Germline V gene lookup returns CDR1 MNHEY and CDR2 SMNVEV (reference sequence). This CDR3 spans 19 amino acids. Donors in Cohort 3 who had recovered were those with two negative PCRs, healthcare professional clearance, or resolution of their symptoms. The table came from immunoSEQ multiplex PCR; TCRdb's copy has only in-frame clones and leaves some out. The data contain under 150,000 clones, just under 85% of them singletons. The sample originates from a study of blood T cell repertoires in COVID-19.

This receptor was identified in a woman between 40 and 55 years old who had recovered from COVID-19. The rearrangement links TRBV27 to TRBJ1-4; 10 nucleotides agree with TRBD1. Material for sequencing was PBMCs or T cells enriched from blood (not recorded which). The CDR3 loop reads CASSFSRDRGTPTNEKLFF. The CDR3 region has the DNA TGTGCCAGCAGTTTCTCCCGGGACAGGGGCACTCCAACTAATGAAAAACTGTTTTTT.